These 5 T cell receptor beta chains were sequenced from one sample in a study of radiation and T cells in renal cell carcinoma. Stated treatment: 15 Gy SBRT to primary tumor, nephrectomy 4 weeks later. Clones were sequenced by immunoSEQ multiplex PCR, and TCRdb holds only the in-frame ones, with some missing. Altogether 7,000 to 9,500 clones are present, around 50% being singletons, with the ten largest covering about 19%. Source: tumor tissue, taken from a patient whose treatment included radiotherapy and nephrectomy. All receptors derive from a man in his fifties or sixties with renal cell carcinoma.

The rearrangement uses TRBV7-8 and TRBJ2-7; D may be TRBD1 (6 bases). The CDR3 sequence is 15 residues long. The V end was cut by 5 bases, the J end by 3 bases, with 17 bases between. Germline values: CDR1 SGHVS, CDR2 FQNEAQ. The CDR3 loop reads CASSSTAGVSYEQYF. As DNA, the CDR3 is TGTGCCAGCAGCAGTACGGCAGGGGTAAGCTACGAGCAGTACTTC. Looking up the rest from reference TRBV7-8 and TRBJ2-7 gives the full variable domain: GAGVSQSPRYKVAKRGQDVALRCDPISGHVSLFWYQQALGQGPEFLTYFQNEAQLDKSGLPSDRFFAERPEGSVSTLKIQRTQQEDSAVYLCASSSTAGVSYEQYFGPGTRLTVT.

V is TRBV29-1 and J is TRBJ2-7; D is undetermined. Germline CDR1 reads SQVTM; CDR2 reads ANQGSEA. V was clipped by 0 bases and J by 3 bases, with 6 bases between them. This CDR3 comprises 12 residues. This CDR3 is CSVEDRSYEQYF. DNA for the CDR3: TGCAGCGTTGAAGATCGAAGCTACGAGCAGTACTTC.

The V and J genes are TRBV6-9 and TRBJ2-7; D is ambiguous. V lost 3 bases and J lost 7, with 7 bases in between. The germline V gene encodes CDR1 MNHGY and CDR2 SVAAGI. The CDR3 has 11 amino acids. In DNA form, the CDR3 reads TGTGCCAGCAGTTACTCTTGGGAGCAGTACTTC. This gives the protein CASSYSWEQYF.

This clone has just one count. This chain connects TRBV12-2 to TRBJ1-2; no check of the table's D call, TRBD1, against the DNA was made. TRBV12-2 has pseudogene status. The CDR3 covers 16 residues. CDR3 sequence: CASRLRGRTLRDGYTF. The DNA of the CDR3 is TGTGCAAGTCGCCTCAGGGGCAGGACCCTCAGGGATGGCTACACCTTC.

This clone has just a few counts. The genes are TRBV5-1 and TRBJ2-6; tentative D call: TRBD1 (6 bases). The germline V gene encodes CDR1 SGHRS and CDR2 YFSETQ. The V end was cut by 4 bases, the J end by 0 bases, with 8 bases between. This CDR3 spans 15 amino acids. This CDR3 reads CASSQGSSGANVLTF. The CDR3 DNA is TGCGCCAGCAGCCAGGGGAGCTCTGGGGCCAACGTCCTGACTTTC.